These T cell receptor beta chains were read from a single sample in a study of T cell responses to AZD1222 COVID-19 vaccine. Using immunoSEQ multiplex PCR, the repertoire was profiled, and TCRdb retains in-frame clones only, with some absent. The table lists some 130,000 clones, approximately 88% of them singletons. Sequences were derived from peripheral blood, sampled on day 0 of MenACWY control vaccination. All receptors derive from an adult in good health. The CDR3 runs from the conserved cysteine through the conserved F or W. Fields, in order: clone size, D gene, J gene, V gene, CDR3 protein, CDR3 DNA. D genes are given only for firm matches. Expanded clones get a size class; other rows say once, few or many, or leave the size out.

>-|TRBD1|TRBJ2-5|TRBV24-1
CATSDPRQGQETQYF
TGTGCCACCAGTGATCCTAGACAGGGCCAAGAGACCCAGTACTTC
>-|TRBD1|TRBJ2-2|TRBV29-1
CSVGSRQGNTGELFF
TGCAGCGTTGGCTCGAGACAGGGCAACACCGGGGAGCTGTTTTTT
>-|-|TRBJ1-1|TRBV10-1
CASSETPGDTEAFF
TGCGCCAGCAGTGAGACTCCGGGAGACACTGAAGCTTTCTTT
>-|-|TRBJ1-2|TRBV30
CAWRELGGYTF
TGTGCCTGGAGGGAATTGGGAGGCTACACCTTC
>once|-|TRBJ2-3|TRBV24-1
CATSDPSISTDTQYF
TGTGCCACCAGTGACCCTAGCATCAGCACAGATACGCAGTATTTT
>once|TRBD2|TRBJ2-3|TRBV7-9
CASSRPLGGRLTQYF
TGTGCCAGCAGCCGGCCGCTGGGAGGGCGTCTTACGCAGTATTTT
>once|-|TRBJ2-4|TRBV7-6
CAGEVAKNIQYF
TGTGCCGGGGAGGTGGCCAAAAACATTCAGTACTTC
>-|TRBD2|TRBJ2-3|TRBV19
CASSISGTITDTQYF
TGTGCCAGTAGTATTAGCGGGACTATCACAGATACGCAGTATTTT
>-|-|TRBJ2-7|TRBV2
CASSDQLSYEQYF
TGTGCCAGCAGTGACCAGCTTTCCTACGAGCAGTACTTC
>-|TRBD2|TRBJ2-1|TRBV5-1
CATHSGLAGYNEQFF
TGCGCCACCCACTCAGGACTAGCGGGTTACAATGAGCAGTTCTTC
>-|TRBD2|TRBJ2-1|TRBV29-1
CSVVKLAGVEQFF
TGCAGCGTTGTTAAGCTAGCGGGAGTTGAGCAGTTCTTC
>-|TRBD1|TRBJ1-6|TRBV5-1
CASSHGQGNSPLHF
TGCGCCAGCAGCCACGGACAGGGAAATTCACCCCTCCACTTT
>-|-|TRBJ2-7|TRBV15
CATSRESGSYEQYF
TGTGCCACCAGCAGAGAAAGTGGCTCCTACGAGCAGTACTTC
>-|-|TRBJ1-5|TRBV3-1/TRBV3-2
CASSAANQPQHF
TGTGCCAGCAGCGCCGCGAATCAGCCCCAGCATTTT
>-|TRBD1|TRBJ2-3|TRBV18
CASSPGTGDYTQYF
TGTGCCAGCTCACCCGGGACAGGGGATTATACGCAGTATTTT
>-|-|TRBJ1-3|TRBV9
CASSPPGDPNTIYF
TGTGCCAGCAGTCCTCCGGGAGACCCCAACACCATATATTTT
>once|-|TRBJ1-4|TRBV10-3
CATGHGAPEKLFF
TGTGCCACCGGGCACGGGGCGCCTGAAAAACTGTTTTTT
>few|-|TRBJ1-1|TRBV28
CASSLIGEHPGTEAFF
TGTGCCAGCAGTTTAATAGGGGAGCACCCGGGGACTGAAGCTTTCTTT
>-|-|TRBJ2-2|TRBV5-1
CASSFKQNTGELFF
TGCGCCAGCAGCTTTAAACAGAACACCGGGGAGCTGTTTTTT
>-|-|TRBJ1-2|TRBV28
CASSEQGPGYTF
TGTGCCAGCAGTGAACAGGGTCCTGGCTACACCTTC
>once|-|TRBJ2-3|TRBV11-3
CASSLQGADTQYF
TGTGCCAGCAGCTTGCAGGGTGCAGATACGCAGTATTTT
>-|-|TRBJ1-5|TRBV4-1
CASSQPGAGVGQPQHF
TGCGCCAGCAGCCAACCAGGGGCAGGGGTAGGCCAGCCCCAGCATTTT
>-|TRBD1|TRBJ1-2|TRBV24-1
CATSDLPGQINYGYTF
TGTGCCACCAGTGATCTCCCGGGACAGATAAACTATGGCTACACCTTC